These T cell receptor beta chains were read from a single sample in a study of identical twins. TCRdb re-called the 5' RACE reads with MiXCR, one entry per CDR3 protein. The table shows about 480,000 distinct CDR3 sequences, with 14% occurring only once. The same sample was also used in a study of yellow fever vaccine responses in identical twins.

The sample comprised CD4+ T cells sorted from blood. The receptors come from a woman aged 18-30 years in good health. Both conserved end residues are part of each CDR3. The order of the fields is V gene, J gene, clone size, D gene, CDR3 DNA, CDR3 protein. The D gene is left open where the match is weak. Rows may omit the clone size; those that give it use once, few, many or a size class.

TRBV2,TRBJ2-5,.,TRBD1,TGTGCCAGCAGGCTAGACAGGGGAAAAGAGACCCAGTACTTC,CASRLDRGKETQYF
TRBV12-3/TRBV12-4,TRBJ1-4,.,TRBD1,TGTGCCAGCAGTCCTGGACAGGGGATGCAACTGTTTTTT,CASSPGQGMQLFF
TRBV27,TRBJ2-7,.,.,TGTGCCAGCAGACTGGGCTCTTCCTACGAGCAGTACTTC,CASRLGSSYEQYF
TRBV25-1,TRBJ1-6,few,.,TGTGCCAGCAGCCGGAGGGCGGCTAATTCACCCCTCCACTTT,CASSRRAANSPLHF
TRBV20-1,TRBJ2-7,many,.,TGCAGTGCAACCCGGACGGACGAGCAGTACTTC,CSATRTDEQYF
TRBV12-3/TRBV12-4,TRBJ1-5,few,.,TGTGCCAGCAGTGTGGACCGGGGCAATCAGCCCCAGCATTTT,CASSVDRGNQPQHF
TRBV20-1,TRBJ2-3,few,TRBD2,TGCAGTTTCTTAGCGGGAGAGGTTGCAGATACGCAGTATTTT,CSFLAGEVADTQYF
TRBV5-6,TRBJ2-1,few,.,TGTGCCAGCAGCCCCGTGAGGGGAGGCCGACTCTACAATGAGCAGTTCTTC,CASSPVRGGRLYNEQFF
TRBV6-5,TRBJ2-5,few,TRBD2,TGTGCCAGCAGTTCCCCAGGAGTAGCGGGGGAGACCCAGTACTTC,CASSSPGVAGETQYF
TRBV20-1,TRBJ2-5,.,TRBD2,TGCAGTGCGAAGAAACTAGCGGGAGTTGTGGAGACCCAGTACTTC,CSAKKLAGVVETQYF
TRBV7-2,TRBJ2-3,.,TRBD2,TGTGCCAGCACCTTCGGGGGACTAGCGACAACAGATACGCAGTATTTT,CASTFGGLATTDTQYF
TRBV7-9,TRBJ1-2,few,TRBD1,TGTGCCAGCAGCTCCGGGACAGGGGTGTCGGATGGCTACACCTTC,CASSSGTGVSDGYTF
TRBV21-1,TRBJ2-3,many,.,TGTGCCAGCAGCAAAGTGGGACAGGGTCGGACAGATACGCAGTATTTT,CASSKVGQGRTDTQYF
TRBV28,TRBJ1-1,few,TRBD1,TGTGCCAGCAGTTTCGGGGACAGGGGCGTGAACACTGAAGCTTTCTTT,CASSFGDRGVNTEAFF
TRBV7-9,TRBJ1-6,.,.,TGTGCCAGCAGCTTAGGGCAGCCTGGGTCACCCCTCCACTTT,CASSLGQPGSPLHF
TRBV3-1,TRBJ2-3,few,TRBD2,TGTGCCAGCAGTAAGACTAGCGGGATTAGCACAGATACGCAGTATTTT,CASSKTSGISTDTQYF
TRBV12-3/TRBV12-4,TRBJ2-5,many,TRBD2,TGTGCCAGCAGTTTTGGGCTAGCGGGAAAAGAGACCCAGTACTTC,CASSFGLAGKETQYF
TRBV12-3/TRBV12-4,TRBJ2-7,.,TRBD2,TGTGCCAGCAGTAAGACTAGCGGTAGCTCCTACGAGCAGTACTTC,CASSKTSGSSYEQYF
TRBV6-6,TRBJ2-2,.,.,TGTGCCAGCAGCCACGGGGAGCTGTTTTTT,CASSHGELFF
TRBV28,TRBJ2-7,few,TRBD1,TGTGCCAGCAGTTTATTAAGTGGACAGGGTGCCTACGAGCAGTACTTC,CASSLLSGQGAYEQYF
TRBV9,TRBJ2-5,once,TRBD2,TGTGCCAGCAGCCTAGGGGGGCGACTAGCGGGACACCAAGAGACCCAGTACTTC,CASSLGGRLAGHQETQYF
TRBV24-1,TRBJ2-1,few,.,TGTGCCACCAGTGACCTGAGGGGGAGCTCCTACAATGAGCAGTTCTTC,CATSDLRGSSYNEQFF
TRBV7-6,TRBJ2-3,few,TRBD2,TGTGCCAGCAGCTTACTAGCGGGGAAAGCACAAGCAGATACGCAGTATTTT,CASSLLAGKAQADTQYF
TRBV12-3/TRBV12-4,TRBJ2-3,few,TRBD2,TGTGCCAGCACCCTCCGTTCTAGCGGGGGACAGGAGTATTTT,CASTLRSSGGQEYF